The clone carrying this TCR beta chain was seen only a few times. As yet, its antigen is unknown. For the second PCR, which ran for about 6 to 11 cycles, a sample-barcoded 5' primer and a J-beta primer mix were used. TCRdb itself ran the 5' RACE reads through MiXCR, one entry per CDR3 protein. Of 800,000 to 1,300,000 distinct CDR3 sequences in the sample, almost 25% are singletons; the top ten hold about 0.69%. The data are from a study of blood T cells in healthy people across ages. Findings and limits, study-wide: The study found TCR beta diversity correlated strongly with naive T cell percentage.

Germline V gives CDR1 SGHVS, CDR2 FQNEAQ. The V gene lost 7 bases and the J gene lost 7 bases, with 10 bases spanning the gap. The CDR3 has 12 amino acids. These same data were also listed under a study on T cells of mothers and their children. As reported in that work: The donors comprised about six children and their three healthy Caucasian mothers. Once extracted, all RNA went into cDNA synthesis at around 1.6 ug per 15 ul. No clones detected were persistent microchimeric T cell clones.

The clonotype originates from a girl aged 2 to 9 in good health. The sequenced sample was blood. J is TRBJ1-4 and V is TRBV7-8; D gene ambiguous. CDR3 sequence reads: CASTDRREKLFF. The CDR3 DNA reads as TGTGCCAGCACGGACCGTCGTGAAAAACTGTTTTTT.